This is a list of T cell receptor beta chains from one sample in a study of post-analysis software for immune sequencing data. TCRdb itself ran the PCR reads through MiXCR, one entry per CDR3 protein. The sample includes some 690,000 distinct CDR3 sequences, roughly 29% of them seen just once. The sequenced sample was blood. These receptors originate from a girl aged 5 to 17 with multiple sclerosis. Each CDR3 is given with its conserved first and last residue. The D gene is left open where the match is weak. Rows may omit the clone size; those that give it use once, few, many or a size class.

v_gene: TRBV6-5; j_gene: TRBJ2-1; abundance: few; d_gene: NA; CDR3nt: TGTGCCAGCAGTCGAGGGACCGAGTCCAATGAGCAGTTCTTC; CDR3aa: CASSRGTESNEQFF
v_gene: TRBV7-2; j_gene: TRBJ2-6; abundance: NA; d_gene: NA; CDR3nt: TGTGCCAGCAGCTACCCGAAGGGGGGCGCAGTCTCGTCTGGGGCCAACGTCCTGACTTTC; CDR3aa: CASSYPKGGAVSSGANVLTF
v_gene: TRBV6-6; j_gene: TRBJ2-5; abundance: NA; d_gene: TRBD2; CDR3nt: TGTGCCAGCAGTTACGGACTAGCGGGAGGGGAAGAGACCCAGTACTTC; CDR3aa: CASSYGLAGGEETQYF
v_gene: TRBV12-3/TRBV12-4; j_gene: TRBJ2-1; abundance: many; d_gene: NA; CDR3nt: TGTGCCAGCAGCCCCCCTAGATCGGGCTACAATGAGCAGTTCTTC; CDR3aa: CASSPPRSGYNEQFF
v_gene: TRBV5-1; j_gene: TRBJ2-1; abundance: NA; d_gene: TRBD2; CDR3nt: TGCGCCAGCAGCTTCACTAGCGGGGAGAGGAGCTCCTACAATGAGCAGTTCTTC; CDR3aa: CASSFTSGERSSYNEQFF
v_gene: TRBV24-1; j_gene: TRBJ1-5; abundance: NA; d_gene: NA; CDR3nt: TGTGCCACCTCCTCTACGGGCTCGGGACAGCCCCAGCATTTT; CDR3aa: CATSSTGSGQPQHF
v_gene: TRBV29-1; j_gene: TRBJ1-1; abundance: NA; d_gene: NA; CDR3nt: TGCAGCGTTATACAGGGACGGTGGACTGAAGCTTTCTTT; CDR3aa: CSVIQGRWTEAFF
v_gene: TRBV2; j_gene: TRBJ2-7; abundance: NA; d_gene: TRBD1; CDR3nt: TGTGCCAGCAGGGAAACAGGGGAATACGAGCAGTACTTC; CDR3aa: CASRETGEYEQYF
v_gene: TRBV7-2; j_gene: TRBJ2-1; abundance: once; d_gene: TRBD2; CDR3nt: TGTGTCAGCAGCCTGACTAGCGGCACTTACAATGAGCAGTTCTTC; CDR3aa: CVSSLTSGTYNEQFF
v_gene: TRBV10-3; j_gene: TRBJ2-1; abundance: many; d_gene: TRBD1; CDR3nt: TGTGCCATCAGAGACCGTGGACAGGGTAGGAATGAGCAGTTCTTC; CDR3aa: CAIRDRGQGRNEQFF
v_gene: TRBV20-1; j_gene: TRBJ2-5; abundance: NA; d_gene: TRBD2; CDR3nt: TGCAGTCACCCGCGACTAGCGGGAGTGGAGGGGCAGTACTTC; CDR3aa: CSHPRLAGVEGQYF
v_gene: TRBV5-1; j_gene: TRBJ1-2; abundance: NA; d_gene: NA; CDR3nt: TGCGCCAGCAGCCATCAACAGGAGAACGCTATGGACTACACCTTC; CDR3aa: CASSHQQENAMDYTF
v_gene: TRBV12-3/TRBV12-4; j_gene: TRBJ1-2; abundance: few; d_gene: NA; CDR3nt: TGTGCCAGCAGCGACGAATTCTTTAGGGGTGCGGCAGGAGCAGATGGCTACACCTTC; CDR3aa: CASSDEFFRGAAGADGYTF
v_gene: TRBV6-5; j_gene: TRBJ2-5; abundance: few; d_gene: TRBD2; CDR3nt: TGTGCCAGCAGTTACGGGACTAGCGGGGGACAAGAGACCCAGTACTTC; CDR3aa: CASSYGTSGGQETQYF
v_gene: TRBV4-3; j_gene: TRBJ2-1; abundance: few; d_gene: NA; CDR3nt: TGCGCCAGCAGCCAGGACCCGAGCCTTGGGGGCTTGGGGCAGTTCTTC; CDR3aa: CASSQDPSLGGLGQFF
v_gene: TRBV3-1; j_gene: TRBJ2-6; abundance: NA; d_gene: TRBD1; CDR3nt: TGTGCCAGCAGCCAAGAAGCCAGGGGGCTTCCCGGGGCCAACGTCCTGACTTTC; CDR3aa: CASSQEARGLPGANVLTF
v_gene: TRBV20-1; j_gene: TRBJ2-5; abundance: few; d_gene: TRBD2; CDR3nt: TGCAGTGCGGGCCCGATCGGGGGGAGCCAAGAGACCCAGTACTTC; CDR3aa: CSAGPIGGSQETQYF
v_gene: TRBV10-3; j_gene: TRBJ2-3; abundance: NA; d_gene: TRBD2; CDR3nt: TGTGCCATCAGGACTAGCGGGAGCACAGATACGCAGTATTTT; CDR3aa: CAIRTSGSTDTQYF
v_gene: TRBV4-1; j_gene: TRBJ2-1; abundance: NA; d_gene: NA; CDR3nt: TGCGCCAGCAGCCAAGTTGCAGGGATCTACAATGAGCAGTTCTTC; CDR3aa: CASSQVAGIYNEQFF
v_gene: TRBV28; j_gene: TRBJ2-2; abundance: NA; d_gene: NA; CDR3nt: TGTGCCAGCAGTTTATTGGACTGGAACACCGGGGAGCTGTTTTTT; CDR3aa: CASSLLDWNTGELFF
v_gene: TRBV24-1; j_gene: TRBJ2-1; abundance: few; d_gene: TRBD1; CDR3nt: TGTGCCACCAGTGACCCGACAGGGGATGAGCAGTTCTTC; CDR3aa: CATSDPTGDEQFF
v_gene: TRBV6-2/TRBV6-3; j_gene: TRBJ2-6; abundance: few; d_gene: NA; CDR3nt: TGTGCCAGCAGTTACGGGGACTTGGCTGGGGCCAACGTCCTGACTTTC; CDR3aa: CASSYGDLAGANVLTF
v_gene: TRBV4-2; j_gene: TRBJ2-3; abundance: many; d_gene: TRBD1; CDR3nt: TGTGCCAGCAGCCAGGGACCGGGACAGGGCGCAGATACGCAGTATTTT; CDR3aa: CASSQGPGQGADTQYF
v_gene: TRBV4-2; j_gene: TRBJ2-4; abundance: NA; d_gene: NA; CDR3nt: TGTGCCAGCAGCCAGGCCCGGGACGGGGAAAACATTCAGTACTTC; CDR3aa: CASSQARDGENIQYF
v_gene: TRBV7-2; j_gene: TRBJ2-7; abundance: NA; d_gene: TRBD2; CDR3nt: TGTGCCAGCAGCCTACGGGACGGGGGGACCGAGCAGTACTTC; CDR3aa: CASSLRDGGTEQYF
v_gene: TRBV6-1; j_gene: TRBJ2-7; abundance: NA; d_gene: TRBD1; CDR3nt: TGTGCCAGCAGGAGGACAGGGGGACGGGGCTCCTACGAGCAGTACTTC; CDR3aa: CASRRTGGRGSYEQYF
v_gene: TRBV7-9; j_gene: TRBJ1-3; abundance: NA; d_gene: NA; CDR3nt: TGTGCCAGCAGCTTAGCGGGTCACACCATATATTTT; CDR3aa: CASSLAGHTIYF
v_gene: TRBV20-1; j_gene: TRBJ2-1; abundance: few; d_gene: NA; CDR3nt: TGCAGTGCCCCGACCATACAAGAGACCCAGTTCTTC; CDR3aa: CSAPTIQETQFF
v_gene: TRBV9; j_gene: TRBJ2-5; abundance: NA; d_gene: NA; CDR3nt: TGTGCCAGCAGCGTAGAGGGATCGGAGACCCAGTACTTC; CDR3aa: CASSVEGSETQYF
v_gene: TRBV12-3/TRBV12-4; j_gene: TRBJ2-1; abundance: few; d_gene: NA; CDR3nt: TGTGCCAGCAGCCAACACAGCCTTCATGGGGGTGAGCAGTTCTTC; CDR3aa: CASSQHSLHGGEQFF
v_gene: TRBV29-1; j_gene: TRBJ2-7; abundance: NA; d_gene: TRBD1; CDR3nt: TGCAGCGTCGAATTCGACAGGGCTCCCTACGAGCAGTACTTC; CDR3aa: CSVEFDRAPYEQYF
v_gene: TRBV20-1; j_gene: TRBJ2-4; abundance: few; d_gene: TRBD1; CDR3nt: TGCAGTGCTAGTTCATCACCCACCCGACAGGGAGAAGCCAAAAACATTCAGTACTTC; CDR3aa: CSASSSPTRQGEAKNIQYF
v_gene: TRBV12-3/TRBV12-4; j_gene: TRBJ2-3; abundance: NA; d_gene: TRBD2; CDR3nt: TGTGCCAGCAGTGCCCGGACTAGCGGGCTTGCCACAGATACGCAGTATTTT; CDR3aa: CASSARTSGLATDTQYF
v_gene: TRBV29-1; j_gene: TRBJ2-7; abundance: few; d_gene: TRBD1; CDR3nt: TGCAGCGTTGGTAGGACAGGGGGCGACGAGCAGTACTTC; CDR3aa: CSVGRTGGDEQYF
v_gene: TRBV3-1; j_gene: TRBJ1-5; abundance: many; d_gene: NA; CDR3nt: TGTGCCAGCAGCCAAGATGTGGTAGAACAGCCCCAGCATTTT; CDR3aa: CASSQDVVEQPQHF
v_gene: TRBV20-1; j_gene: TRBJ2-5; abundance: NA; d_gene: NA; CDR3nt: TGCAGTGCTCCGATCCCCGGGACAAAAGAGACCCAGTACTTC; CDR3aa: CSAPIPGTKETQYF
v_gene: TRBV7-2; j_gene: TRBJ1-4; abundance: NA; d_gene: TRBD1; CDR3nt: TGTGCCAGCAGCTATGACAGGGGTAATGAAAAACTGTTTTTT; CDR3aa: CASSYDRGNEKLFF
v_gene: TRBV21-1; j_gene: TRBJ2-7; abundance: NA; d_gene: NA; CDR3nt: TGTGCCAGCAGCACGCGGGACAGGGGGCCCCAGACCTACGAGCAGTACTTC; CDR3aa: CASSTRDRGPQTYEQYF
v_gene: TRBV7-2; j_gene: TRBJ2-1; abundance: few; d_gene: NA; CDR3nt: TGTGCCAGCAGCTCTCCTCCCTCCTACAATGAGCAGTTCTTC; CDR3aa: CASSSPPSYNEQFF
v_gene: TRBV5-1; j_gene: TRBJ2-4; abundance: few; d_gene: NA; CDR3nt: TGCGCCAGCAGCGAGGGTCCAACCGGGCAGTACTTC; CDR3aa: CASSEGPTGQYF
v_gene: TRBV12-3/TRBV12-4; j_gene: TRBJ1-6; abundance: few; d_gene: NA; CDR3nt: TGTGCCAGCAGCAATAACTTACAGGGATCCTATAATTCACCCCTCCACTTT; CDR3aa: CASSNNLQGSYNSPLHF
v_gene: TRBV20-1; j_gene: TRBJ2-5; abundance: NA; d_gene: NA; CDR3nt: TGCAGTGCTAGAGAAGGAGTTCAAGAGACCCAGTACTTC; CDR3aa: CSAREGVQETQYF
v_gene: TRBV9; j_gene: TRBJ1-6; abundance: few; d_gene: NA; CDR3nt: TGTGCCAGCAGCCCCCGGGACGCTGGAATTTCACCCCTCCACTTT; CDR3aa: CASSPRDAGISPLHF
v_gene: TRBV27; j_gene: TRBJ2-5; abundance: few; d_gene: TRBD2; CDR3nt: TGTGCCAGCAGTTTATTGGGTAGCGGGGGGGTAGGGGAGACCCAGTACTTC; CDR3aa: CASSLLGSGGVGETQYF
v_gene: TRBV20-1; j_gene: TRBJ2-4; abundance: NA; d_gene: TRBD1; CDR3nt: TGCAGTGCTAACGGGGCCAGGGACAGGGGAAATAACAACATTCAGTACTTC; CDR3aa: CSANGARDRGNNNIQYF
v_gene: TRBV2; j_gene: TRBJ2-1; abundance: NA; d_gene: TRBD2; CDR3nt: TGTGCCAGCAGTGGGCTAGCGGGTTTCTATGAGCAGTTCTTC; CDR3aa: CASSGLAGFYEQFF
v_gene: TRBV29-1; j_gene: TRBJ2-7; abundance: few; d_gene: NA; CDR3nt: TGCAGCGTAGGACAGTCGTGGCACGAGCAGTACTTC; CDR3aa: CSVGQSWHEQYF
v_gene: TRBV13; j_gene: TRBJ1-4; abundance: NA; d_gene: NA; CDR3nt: TGTGCCAGCAGCCAAGAGGCGGTTGAAAAACTGTTTTTT; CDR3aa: CASSQEAVEKLFF
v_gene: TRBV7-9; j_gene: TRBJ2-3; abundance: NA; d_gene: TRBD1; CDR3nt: TGTGCCAGCACCAGGACAGGGGGTCAAGTTTCAGATACGCAGTATTTT; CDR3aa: CASTRTGGQVSDTQYF
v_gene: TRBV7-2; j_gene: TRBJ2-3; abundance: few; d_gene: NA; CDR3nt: TGTGCCAGCAGCTTAGTTTTGGATGGGAATACGCAGTATTTT; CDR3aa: CASSLVLDGNTQYF
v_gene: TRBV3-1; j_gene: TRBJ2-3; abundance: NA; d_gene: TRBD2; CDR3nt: TGTGCCAGCAGCCAGTATGACGGGGGGGCAGGAGATACGCAGTATTTT; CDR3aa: CASSQYDGGAGDTQYF
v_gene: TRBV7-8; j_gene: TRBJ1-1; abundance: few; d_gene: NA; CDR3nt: TGTGCCAGCAGCTTAGTGGAGTGGGGGAACACTGAAGCTTTCTTT; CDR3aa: CASSLVEWGNTEAFF